The 10 T cell receptor beta chains given below trace back to one sample, sequenced in a study of T cells in Graves' hyperthyroidism and ophthalmopathy. Template material for amplifying TCR beta CDR3 regions consisted of RNA transcripts. RT-PCR in the first round (using the HTBI primer set) targeted the TCR CDR3. TCRdb used MiXCR to reprocess the multiplex PCR reads, holding one entry per CDR3 protein. Here the sample spans about 360,000 distinct CDR3 sequences, 13% being singletons. The sequencing sample was made of blood. These receptors all come from a man aged 25-45 years with Graves' hyperthyroidism that later progressed to Graves' ophthalmopathy.

A single count supports this clonotype. One end of the junction does not line up with germline, which may come from a read error. The rearrangement links TRBV20-1 to TRBJ2-1, with D perhaps matching TRBD1 (5 bases). Germline loops: CDR1 DFQATT, CDR2 SNEGSKA (reference sequence). The CDR3 has 14 amino acids. CDR3 amino acids: CSARRTQSYNEQLF. CDR3 nucleotides: TGCAGTGCTAGGCGGACACAATCCTACAATGAGCAGCTCTTC.

This sequence joins TRBV12-3 or TRBV12-4 and TRBJ1-1; D remains unclear. Trimming pared 6 bases from V and 3 bases from J, leaving 14 bases between. The CDR3 length is 14 residues. This CDR3 is CASSFRRGYTEAFF. CDR3 bases: TGTGCCAGCAGCTTCCGCCGTGGTTACACTGAAGCTTTCTTT.

This clonotype came up a few times. The chain recombines TRBV20-1 with TRBJ2-3; D perhaps matches TRBD2 (5 bases). The CDR3 spans 13 residues. Trimming took off 6 bases at V and 3 bases at J, with 13 bases between the two ends. CDR1 and CDR2 (germline): DFQATT, SNEGSKA (reference sequence). The CDR3: CSAFLAATDTQYF. The CDR3 region has the DNA TGCAGTGCGTTCCTAGCAGCGACAGATACGCAGTATTTT.

This clonotype was recorded a few times. The genes are TRBV20-1 and TRBJ1-3; no clear D. Trimming removed 6 bases from V and 7 bases from J, with 16 bases in between. Germline CDR1 and CDR2: DFQATT and SNEGSKA (reference sequence). The CDR3 consists of 13 residues. The DNA of the CDR3 is TGCAGTGCGACAACGGGCTTCAGGAACACCATATATTTT. Its translation: CSATTGFRNTIYF.

This clonotype was recorded many times. The gene calls are TRBV27 and TRBJ1-2; 8 nucleotides line up with TRBD1. Trimming took 5 bases from V and 3 from J; bases not matched to a gene: 5. There are 14 residues in the CDR3. Germline loops: CDR1 MNHEY, CDR2 SMNVEV (reference sequence). The CDR3 spells CASSPGTGYYGYTF. CDR3 coding DNA: TGTGCCAGCAGTCCCGGGACAGGTTACTATGGCTACACCTTC.

The table lists this clonotype with many counts. The chain couples TRBV3-1 to TRBJ2-5; TRBD2 matches 8 bases. Unmatched junction bases numbered 7, after V lost 5 bases and J lost 5 bases. The CDR3 runs to 14 residues. Germline V gene lookup returns CDR1 LGHDT and CDR2 YNNKEL (reference sequence). CDR3 residues: CASSNRGGLETQYF. The CDR3 nucleotides read TGTGCCAGCAGCAACCGGGGGGGCCTTGAGACCCAGTACTTC.

This clonotype came up many times. The chain has TRBV28 and TRBJ1-6; 7 bases are shared with TRBD1. J was trimmed by 4 bases and V by 5 bases; bases with no gene match: 5. CDR1 MDHEN and CDR2 SYDVKM come from the germline V gene. The CDR3 has 15 amino acids. The CDR3 spells CASSHQTGYNSPLHF. The CDR3 DNA reads TGTGCCAGCAGTCATCAGACAGGGTATAATTCACCCCTCCACTTT.

In this sample, this clonotype turned up many times. One end of the junction does not line up with germline, which may come from a read error. The V call is TRBV5-1, the J call TRBJ2-7, with 11 bases aligning to TRBD1. The CDR3 runs to 15 residues. Per the germline V gene, CDR1 is SGHRS and CDR2 is YFSETQ. DNA for the CDR3: TGTGCCAGCAGCTTGGCCGGGACAGGGGGCTACGAGCAGTACTTC. Its translation: CASSLAGTGGYEQYF.

This clonotype was recorded a few times. The CDR3 loop is CASSLAFGGLPIDEQFF. For the CDR3, the DNA is TGTGCCAGCAGCTTAGCGTTCGGGGGACTCCCAATTGATGAGCAGTTCTTC. The chain couples TRBV7-9 to TRBJ2-1; D perhaps matches TRBD2 (6 bases). V lost 0 bases and J 8 bases, leaving 20 bases between the germline ends. This CDR3 region has 17 residues. From germline, CDR1 is SEHNR and CDR2 FQNEAQ (reference sequence). The entire variable domain, with the rest obtained from reference TRBV7-9 and TRBJ2-1, is as follows: DTGVSQNPRHKITKRGQNVTFRCDPISEHNRLYWYRQTLGQGPEFLTYFQNEAQLEKSRLLSDRFSAERPKGSFSTLEIQRTEQGDSAMYLCASSLAFGGLPIDEQFFGPGTRLTVL.

This clonotype was seen repeatedly, ten times or more. The chain employs TRBV2 and TRBJ1-6, with D maybe TRBD1 (5 bases). The V end was cut by 8 bases, the J end by 0 bases, with 8 bases between. This CDR3 region has 14 residues. CDR1 is SNHLY, CDR2 FYNNEI, per germline. For the CDR3, the DNA is TGTGCCAGCTGGAGGGGCTCCTATAATTCACCCCTCCACTTT. Protein: CASWRGSYNSPLHF.